This T cell receptor beta chain was found in a study of beta chain features in type 1 diabetes. Study background: The patient and healthy donor groups were comparable for age, gender and cell yields. Overall study results and limits: The influence of HLA type on TCRB rearrangement stayed undetermined. Among patients with Type 1 diabetes, TCRB CDR3s were moderately but significantly shorter in every one of the four CD4+ subsets.

Every isolated RNA sample was fully reverse transcribed, so sequencing captured expressed TCRB transcripts. Produced via immunoSEQ multiplex PCR; TCRdb's table is partial and in-frame only. The sample lists 600,000 to 750,000 clones; roughly 12% were seen once. V was clipped by 2 bases and J by 5 bases, with 12 bases between them. This CDR3 region has 14 residues. Germline CDR1 is KGHSH and CDR2 is LQKENI. Points on this clone: Its antigen is unidentified.

V is TRBV18 and J is TRBJ2-5, with D tentatively TRBD2 (5 bases). This clonotype was obtained from a young man with type 1 diabetes. The sample comprised naive CD4+ T cells from blood. The CDR3 nucleotides read TGTGCCAGCTCACCAACAGAGGGTGGCGAGACCCAGTACTTC. Translating gives CASSPTEGGETQYF.